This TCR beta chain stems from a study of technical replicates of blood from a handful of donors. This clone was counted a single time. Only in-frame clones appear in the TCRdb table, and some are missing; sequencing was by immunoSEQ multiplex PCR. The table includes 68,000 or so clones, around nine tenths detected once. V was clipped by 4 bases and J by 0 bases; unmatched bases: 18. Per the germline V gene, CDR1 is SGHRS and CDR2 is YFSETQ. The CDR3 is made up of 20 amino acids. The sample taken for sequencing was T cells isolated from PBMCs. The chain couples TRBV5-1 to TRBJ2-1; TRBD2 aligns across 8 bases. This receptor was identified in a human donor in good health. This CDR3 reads CASSITPGLGLTYSYNEQFF. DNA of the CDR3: TGCGCCAGCAGCATTACGCCGGGACTAGGCCTAACCTACTCCTACAATGAGCAGTTCTTC.